Listed below are T cell receptor beta chains from one sample, sequenced in a study of Tregs in tolerant kidney transplant recipients. Libraries were prepared by immunoSEQ multiplex PCR; TCRdb keeps only in-frame clonotypes and omits some of them. This table holds tens of thousands of clones, about 89% found once. Sample: CD4+ T cells from blood (PBMCs), taken 6 months after the transplant. The receptors derive from a human patient who received a combined kidney and bone marrow transplant. A subset of T cells may come from the graft donor. CDR3s include the opening cysteine and the closing phenylalanine or tryptophan. A D gene is named only where the DNA matches it firmly. Not all rows give a size; the values are once, few, many and, for expanded clones, a class.

>16|TRBJ2-7|-|TRBV27|-
CASSRNPGSMGLEQYF
TGTGCCAGCAGTAGAAATCCGGGGAGCATGGGTCTCGAGCAGTACTTC
>16|TRBJ2-6|-|TRBV14|-
CASSLGHLSGANVLTF
TGTGCCAGCAGCCTTGGACACCTCTCTGGGGCCAACGTCCTGACTTTC
>16|TRBJ2-7|TRBD2|TRBV5-4|few
CASSLFSGGTIYEQYF
TGTGCCAGCAGCTTGTTTTCGGGGGGAACCATCTACGAGCAGTACTTC
>16|TRBJ1-3|-|TRBV4-1|few
CASSQDHGGSGNTIYF
TGCGCCAGCAGCCAAGATCACGGAGGGTCAGGAAACACCATATATTTT
>14|TRBJ1-2|TRBD1|TRBV7-3|-
CASSPQGAGYGYTF
TGTGCCAGCAGCCCACAGGGGGCTGGTTATGGCTACACCTTC
>13|TRBJ1-5|-|TRBV12-5|-
CASGHLLNQPQHF
TGTGCTAGTGGACATCTTTTGAATCAGCCCCAGCATTTT
>16|TRBJ2-2|-|TRBV28|once
CASRTVGGALTGELFF
TGTGCCAGCAGGACTGTGGGGGGTGCACTCACCGGGGAGCTGTTTTTT
>16|TRBJ1-5|-|TRBV5-1|-
CASSLAGGNGNQPQHF
TGCGCCAGCAGCTTGGCCGGCGGGAACGGCAATCAGCCCCAGCATTTT
>14|TRBJ2-1|-|TRBV28|-
CASILQGLYAEQFF
TGTGCCAGCATCTTGCAGGGTCTATATGCTGAGCAGTTCTTC
>15|TRBJ2-7|-|TRBV11-1|-
CASSLAESQGHEQYF
TGTGCCAGCAGCTTAGCCGAATCACAGGGTCACGAGCAGTACTTC
>17|TRBJ1-1|TRBD1|TRBV30|-
CAWSARQGRMRNTEAFF
TGTGCCTGGAGTGCCCGACAGGGACGGATGAGAAACACTGAAGCTTTCTTT
>16|TRBJ1-3|-|TRBV18|few
CASSPGVRRSGNTIYF
TGTGCCAGCTCACCCGGGGTGCGACGCTCTGGAAACACCATATATTTT
>16|TRBJ1-6|TRBD1|TRBV5-1|-
CASSWWGQGGNSPLHF
TGCGCCAGCAGCTGGTGGGGACAGGGTGGAAATTCCCCCCTCCACTTT
>12|TRBJ2-7|TRBD2|TRBV27|-
CASSFAGGPQYF
TGTGCCAGCAGCTTCGCGGGGGGCCCGCAGTACTTC
>15|TRBJ2-3|TRBD2|TRBV5-1|-
CASSLALAGVDTQYF
TGCGCCAGCAGCCTGGCACTAGCGGGAGTGGATACGCAGTATTTT
>16|TRBJ1-2|TRBD1|TRBV6-5|-
CASSLLRGTFNYGYTF
TGTGCCAGCAGTTTACTCAGGGGGACTTTTAACTATGGCTACACCTTC
>14|TRBJ1-4|-|TRBV6-1|-
CASRVQGFGEKLFF
TGTGCCAGCAGAGTTCAGGGGTTCGGGGAAAAACTGTTTTTT
>12|TRBJ2-7|-|TRBV2|-
CASSRVQNEQYF
TGTGCCTCCTCGAGGGTTCAGAACGAGCAGTACTTC
>12|TRBJ1-4|TRBD1|TRBV2|-
CASSTGGEKLFF
TGTGCCAGCAGCACAGGGGGAGAAAAACTGTTTTTT
>15|TRBJ2-3|TRBD2|TRBV11-3|once
CASSPGGGGTDTQYF
TGTGCCAGCAGCCCAGGTGGGGGAGGGACAGATACGCAGTATTTT
>16|TRBJ1-4|TRBD1|TRBV30|-
CAWSAHRQGVREKLFF
TGTGCCTGGAGTGCCCACCGACAGGGGGTGAGGGAAAAACTGTTTTTT
>13|TRBJ2-6|-|TRBV6-5|once
CASSYLRANVLTF
TGTGCCAGCAGTTACTTAAGGGCCAACGTCCTGACTTTC
>15|TRBJ2-2|TRBD1|TRBV6-5|-
CASARQGANTGELFF
TGTGCCAGCGCCCGACAGGGGGCGAACACCGGGGAGCTGTTTTTT
>13|TRBJ1-2|TRBD1|TRBV9|-
CASSVAGTGPYTF
TGTGCCAGCAGCGTAGCTGGGACAGGGCCCTACACCTTC
>15|TRBJ2-7|TRBD1|TRBV7-9|-
CASSLAGTGFYEQYF
TGTGCCAGCAGCTTAGCCGGGACAGGATTCTACGAGCAGTACTTC
>18|TRBJ2-1|TRBD2|TRBV5-1|-
CASSLVNLRTSSYNEQFF
TGCGCCAGCAGCTTAGTTAACTTGAGGACTAGCAGCTACAATGAGCAGTTCTTC
>14|TRBJ2-3|-|TRBV2|-
CASRWGPSGDTQYF
TGTGCCAGCAGATGGGGGCCCTCTGGGGATACGCAGTATTTT
>15|TRBJ1-5|TRBD1|TRBV18|-
CASSPQGQLNQPQHF
TGTGCCAGCTCACCGCAGGGACAGTTAAATCAGCCCCAGCATTTT
>16|TRBJ2-3|TRBD2|TRBV7-9|-
CASSRGGAGRTDTQYF
TGTGCCAGCAGCCGGGGGGGAGCGGGGCGCACAGATACGCAGTATTTT
>13|TRBJ1-2|-|TRBV7-2|once
CASSSYRVGGYTF
TGTGCCAGCAGCTCCTACAGGGTAGGAGGCTACACCTTC
>16|TRBJ1-4|-|TRBV13|-
CASSSLRTTVGGKLFF
TGTGCCAGCAGCTCCCTAAGGACGACAGTGGGAGGAAAACTGTTTTTT
>16|TRBJ1-6|-|TRBV4-1|-
CASSDPGMTYNSPLHF
TGCGCCAGCAGCGACCCAGGGATGACCTATAATTCCCCCCTCCACTTT
>14|TRBJ2-1|TRBD1|TRBV19|-
CASSMRTGGNEQFF
TGTGCCAGTAGTATGAGGACAGGGGGAAATGAGCAGTTCTTC
>15|TRBJ2-5|-|TRBV5-1|-
CASRTLGAAGATQYF
TGCGCCAGCAGGACGTTGGGGGCGGCGGGAGCGACCCAGTACTTC
>14|TRBJ2-7|TRBD1|TRBV12-5|-
CASGLGQGAYEQYF
TGTGCTAGTGGTTTGGGTCAGGGGGCCTACGAGCAGTACTTC
>15|TRBJ2-7|TRBD2|TRBV19|once
CASMGAGGYLGEQYF
TGTGCCAGTATGGGAGCGGGAGGATACTTGGGCGAGCAGTACTTC
>17|TRBJ1-6|TRBD1|TRBV5-1|-
CASSSEQGLGANSPLHF
TGCGCCAGCAGCTCAGAACAGGGGCTTGGAGCTAATTCCCCCCTCCACTTT
>15|TRBJ1-2|-|TRBV7-5|-
CVRSYVSGTHYGYTF
TGTGTCAGAAGCTACGTTTCAGGGACACACTATGGCTACACCTTC
>15|TRBJ2-3|-|TRBV30|-
CAWSPKLGPTDTQYF
TGTGCCTGGAGCCCCAAGTTGGGCCCCACAGATACGCAGTATTTT
>16|TRBJ2-7|-|TRBV7-9|-
CASSSKPGLQIYEQYF
TGTGCCAGCAGCTCAAAACCGGGACTCCAAATCTACGAGCAGTACTTC
>17|TRBJ2-2|TRBD2|TRBV18|once
CASSPRIGGTNTGELFF
TGTGCCAGCTCACCAAGGATCGGGGGGACGAACACCGGGGAGCTGTTTTTT
>14|TRBJ2-7|-|TRBV9|few
CASSVTVDSYEQYF
TGTGCCAGCAGCGTGACTGTCGACTCCTACGAGCAGTACTTC
>14|TRBJ2-7|-|TRBV6-5|-
CASSYGTYSYEQYF
TGTGCCAGCAGTTACGGGACATACTCCTACGAGCAGTACTTC
>16|TRBJ2-3|TRBD2|TRBV9|once
CASSPWPSGSSDTQYF
TGTGCCAGCAGCCCCTGGCCTAGCGGGAGTTCAGATACGCAGTATTTT
>14|TRBJ2-7|TRBD1|TRBV18|-
CASSRGQDPYEQYF
TGTGCCAGCTCACGAGGACAGGACCCCTACGAGCAGTACTTC
>15|TRBJ2-2|TRBD2|TRBV27|-
CASSLSGLVIEELFF
TGTGCCAGCAGTCTCTCGGGACTAGTAATCGAGGAGCTGTTTTTT
>19|TRBJ1-1|TRBD1|TRBV7-2|few
CASSLAYHRGGFTNTEAFF
TGTGCCAGCAGCTTAGCGTATCACAGGGGGGGATTTACGAACACTGAAGCTTTCTTT
>15|TRBJ2-1|-|TRBV6-4|-
CASSLNGWGDNEQFF
TGTGCCAGCAGCTTAAACGGGTGGGGGGACAATGAGCAGTTCTTC
>14|TRBJ2-2|-|TRBV6-5|medium-sized
CASSQMSSAGELFF
TGTGCCAGCAGTCAAATGAGCTCTGCCGGGGAGCTGTTTTTT
>14|TRBJ1-5|TRBD1|TRBV10-3|few
CAISEGQGKQPQHF
TGTGCCATCAGTGAGGGACAGGGTAAACAGCCCCAGCATTTT
>13|TRBJ1-2|-|TRBV30|-
CAWSVDIHYGYTF
TGTGCCTGGAGTGTAGACATCCACTATGGCTACACCTTC
>16|TRBJ2-2|TRBD1|TRBV5-8|-
CASSPRTGYHTGELFF
TGTGCCAGCAGCCCGCGGACAGGGTATCACACCGGGGAGCTGTTTTTT
>16|TRBJ2-2|TRBD1|TRBV7-9|-
CASSPPGQGTTGELFF
TGTGCCAGCAGCCCTCCGGGACAGGGTACCACCGGGGAGCTGTTTTTT
>13|TRBJ2-3|-|TRBV7-6|-
CASSLMVGDTQYF
TGTGCCAGCAGCTTAATGGTCGGAGATACGCAGTATTTT
>15|TRBJ2-3|TRBD1|TRBV7-3|-
CASRRGTGGSDTQYF
TGTGCCAGCAGGAGGGGGACAGGGGGCTCAGATACGCAGTATTTT
>14|TRBJ2-7|TRBD1|TRBV18|-
CASSGEGGDYEQYF
TGTGCCAGCTCCGGGGAAGGGGGCGACTACGAGCAGTACTTC
>17|TRBJ2-5|TRBD2|TRBV4-3|few
CASSQSSLSAGEETQYF
TGCGCCAGCAGCCAATCCTCGTTAAGCGCGGGGGAAGAGACCCAGTACTTC